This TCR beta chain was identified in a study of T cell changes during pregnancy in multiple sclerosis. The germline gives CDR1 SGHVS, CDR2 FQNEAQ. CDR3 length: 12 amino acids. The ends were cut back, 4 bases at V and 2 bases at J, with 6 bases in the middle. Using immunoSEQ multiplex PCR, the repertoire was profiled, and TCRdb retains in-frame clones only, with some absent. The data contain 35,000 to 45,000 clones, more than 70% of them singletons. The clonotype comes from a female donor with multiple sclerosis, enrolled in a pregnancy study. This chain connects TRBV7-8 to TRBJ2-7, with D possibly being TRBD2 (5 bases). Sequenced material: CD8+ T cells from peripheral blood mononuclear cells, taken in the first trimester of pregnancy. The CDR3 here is CASSSGTYEQYF. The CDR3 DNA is TGTGCCAGCAGCTCGGGGACCTACGAGCAGTACTTC.